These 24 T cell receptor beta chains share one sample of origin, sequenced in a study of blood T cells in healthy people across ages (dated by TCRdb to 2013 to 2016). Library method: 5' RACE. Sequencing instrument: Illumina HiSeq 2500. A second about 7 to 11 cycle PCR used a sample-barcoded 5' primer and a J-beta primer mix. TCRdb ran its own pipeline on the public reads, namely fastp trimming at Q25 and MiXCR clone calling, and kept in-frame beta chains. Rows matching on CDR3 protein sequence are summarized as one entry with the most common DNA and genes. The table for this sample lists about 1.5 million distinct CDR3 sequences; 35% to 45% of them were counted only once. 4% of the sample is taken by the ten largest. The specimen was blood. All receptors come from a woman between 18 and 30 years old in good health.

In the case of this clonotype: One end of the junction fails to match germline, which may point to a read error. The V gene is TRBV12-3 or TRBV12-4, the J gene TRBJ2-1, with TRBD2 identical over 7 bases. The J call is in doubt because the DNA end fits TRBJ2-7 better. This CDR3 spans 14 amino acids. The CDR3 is CASSVALGGNEQYF. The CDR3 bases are TGTGCCAGCAGTGTAGCTCTGGGGGGGAACGAGCAGTACTTC.

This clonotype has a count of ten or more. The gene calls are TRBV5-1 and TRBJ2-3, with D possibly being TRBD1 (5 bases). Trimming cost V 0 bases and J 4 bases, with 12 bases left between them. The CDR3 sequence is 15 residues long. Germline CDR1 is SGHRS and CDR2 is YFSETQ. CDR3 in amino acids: CASSLVTQGSDTQYF. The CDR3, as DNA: TGCGCCAGCAGCTTGGTTACCCAGGGTTCAGATACGCAGTATTTT.

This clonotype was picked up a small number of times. CDR3 coding DNA: TGTGCCAGCAGCTTAGTGGCTAGCGGGGATCTAAGCACAGATACGCAGTATTTT. Protein product: CASSLVASGDLSTDTQYF. V usage is TRBV7-2 and J usage is TRBJ2-3; 9 bases align to TRBD2. Trimming removed 1 base from V and 0 bases from J; junction bases left unmatched: 8. The CDR3 extends over 18 amino acids. Germline V CDR1 and CDR2: SGHTA, FQGNSA. Full variable domain (missing parts from reference TRBV7-2 and TRBJ2-3): GAGVSQSPSNKVTEKGKDVELRCDPISGHTALYWYRQSLGQGLEFLIYFQGNSAPDKSGLPSDRFSAERTGGSVSTLTIQRTQQEDSAVYLCASSLVASGDLSTDTQYFGPGTRLTVL.

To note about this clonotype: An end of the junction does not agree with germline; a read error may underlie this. Here the CDR3 reads CATSDPGPPEETQYF. In DNA form, the CDR3 reads TGTGCAACCAGTGATCCCGGACCCCCGGAAGAGACCCAGTACTTC. The V gene is TRBV24-1, the J gene TRBJ2-5; D is unclear. The CDR3 runs to 15 residues. Germline V lookup: CDR1 KGHDR, CDR2 SFDVKD.

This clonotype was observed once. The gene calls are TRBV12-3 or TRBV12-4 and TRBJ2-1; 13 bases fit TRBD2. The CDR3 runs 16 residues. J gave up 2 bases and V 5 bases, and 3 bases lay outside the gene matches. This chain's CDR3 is CASSKTSGGTYNEQFF. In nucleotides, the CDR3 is TGTGCCAGCAGTAAGACTAGCGGGGGGACCTACAATGAGCAGTTCTTC.

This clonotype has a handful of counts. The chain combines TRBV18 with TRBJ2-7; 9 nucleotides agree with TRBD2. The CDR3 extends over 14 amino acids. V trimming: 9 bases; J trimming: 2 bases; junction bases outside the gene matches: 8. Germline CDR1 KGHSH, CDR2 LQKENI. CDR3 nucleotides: TGTGCCAGTTCGAATAGCGGGAGTACCTACGAGCAGTACTTC. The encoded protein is CASSNSGSTYEQYF.

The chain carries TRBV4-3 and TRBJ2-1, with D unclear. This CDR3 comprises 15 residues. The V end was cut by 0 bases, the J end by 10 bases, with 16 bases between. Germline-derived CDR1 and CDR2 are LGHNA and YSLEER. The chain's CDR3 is CASSQEVRQTYEQFF. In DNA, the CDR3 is TGCGCCAGCAGCCAAGAAGTGAGGCAGACGTACGAGCAGTTCTTC.

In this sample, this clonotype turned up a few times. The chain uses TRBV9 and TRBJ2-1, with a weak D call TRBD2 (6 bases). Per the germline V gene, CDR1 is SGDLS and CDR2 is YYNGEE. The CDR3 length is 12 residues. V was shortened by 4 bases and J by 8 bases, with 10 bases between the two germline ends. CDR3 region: CASSRLGDEQFF. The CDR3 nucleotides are TGTGCCAGCAGCCGACTAGGGGATGAGCAGTTCTTC.

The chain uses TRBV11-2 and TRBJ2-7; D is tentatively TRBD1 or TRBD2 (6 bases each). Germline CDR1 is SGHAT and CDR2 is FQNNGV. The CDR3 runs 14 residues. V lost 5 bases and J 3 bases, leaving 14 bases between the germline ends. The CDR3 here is CASSPGAAFYEQYF. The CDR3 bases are TGTGCCAGCAGCCCGGGGGCGGCGTTCTACGAGCAGTACTTC. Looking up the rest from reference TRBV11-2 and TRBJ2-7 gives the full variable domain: EAGVAQSPRYKIIEKRQSVAFWCNPISGHATLYWYQQILGQGPKLLIQFQNNGVVDDSQLPKDRFSAERLKGVDSTLKIQPAKLEDSAVYLCASSPGAAFYEQYFGPGTRLTVT.

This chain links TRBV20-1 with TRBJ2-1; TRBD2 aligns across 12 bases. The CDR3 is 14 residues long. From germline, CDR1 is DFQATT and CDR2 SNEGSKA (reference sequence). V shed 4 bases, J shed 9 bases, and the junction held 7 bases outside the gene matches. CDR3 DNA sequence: TGCAGTGCTACCAGACTAGCGGGAGCGGCTGAGCAGTTCTTC. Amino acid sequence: CSATRLAGAAEQFF.

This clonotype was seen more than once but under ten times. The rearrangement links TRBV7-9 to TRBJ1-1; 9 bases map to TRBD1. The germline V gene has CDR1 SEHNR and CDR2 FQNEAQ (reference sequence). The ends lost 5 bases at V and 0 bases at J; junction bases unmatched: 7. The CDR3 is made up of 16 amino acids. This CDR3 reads CASSPGTGNMNTEAFF. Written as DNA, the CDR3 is TGTGCCAGCAGCCCTGGGACAGGGAATATGAACACTGAAGCTTTCTTT.

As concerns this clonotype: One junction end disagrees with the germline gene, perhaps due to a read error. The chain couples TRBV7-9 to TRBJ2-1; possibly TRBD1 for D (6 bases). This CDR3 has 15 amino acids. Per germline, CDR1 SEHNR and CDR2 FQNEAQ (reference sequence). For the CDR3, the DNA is TGTGTCAGCAGCTTATCTGGGGGCCTCTACAATGAGCAGTTCTTC. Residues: CVSSLSGGLYNEQFF.

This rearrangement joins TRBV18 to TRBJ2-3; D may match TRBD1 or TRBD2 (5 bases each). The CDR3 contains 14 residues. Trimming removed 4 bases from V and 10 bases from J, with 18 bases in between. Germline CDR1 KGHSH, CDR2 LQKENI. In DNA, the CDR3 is TGTGCCAGCTCACTCGACCCGGGACCGCATGCGCAGTATTTT. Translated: CASSLDPGPHAQYF.

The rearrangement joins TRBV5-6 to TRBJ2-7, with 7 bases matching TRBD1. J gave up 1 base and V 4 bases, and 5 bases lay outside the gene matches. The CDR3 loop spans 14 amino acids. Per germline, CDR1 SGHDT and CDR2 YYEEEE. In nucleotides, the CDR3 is TGTGCCAGCAGCAAGGGGACAGTATCCTACGAGCAGTACTTC. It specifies CASSKGTVSYEQYF.

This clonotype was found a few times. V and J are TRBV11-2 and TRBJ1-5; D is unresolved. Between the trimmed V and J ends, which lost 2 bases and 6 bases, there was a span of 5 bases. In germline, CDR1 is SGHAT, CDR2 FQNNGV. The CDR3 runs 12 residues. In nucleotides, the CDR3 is TGTGCCAGCAGCTTACTCTGTCAGCCCCAGCATTTT. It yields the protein CASSLLCQPQHF.

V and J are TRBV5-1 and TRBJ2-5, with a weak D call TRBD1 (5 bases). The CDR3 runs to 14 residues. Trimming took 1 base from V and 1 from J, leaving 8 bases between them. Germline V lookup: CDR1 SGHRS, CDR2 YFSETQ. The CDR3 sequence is CASSLRTLQETQYF. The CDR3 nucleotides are TGCGCCAGCAGCTTGAGGACACTCCAAGAGACCCAGTACTTC.

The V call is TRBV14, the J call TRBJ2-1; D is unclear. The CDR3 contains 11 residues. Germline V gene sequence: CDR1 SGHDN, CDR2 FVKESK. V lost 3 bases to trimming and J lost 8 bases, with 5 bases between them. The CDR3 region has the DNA TGTGCCAGCAGCCAGACGCATGAGCAGTTCTTC. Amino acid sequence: CASSQTHEQFF.

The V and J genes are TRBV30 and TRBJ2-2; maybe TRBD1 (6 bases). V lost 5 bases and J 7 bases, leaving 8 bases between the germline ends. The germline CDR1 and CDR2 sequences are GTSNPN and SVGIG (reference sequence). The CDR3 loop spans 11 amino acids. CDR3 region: CAWYRDGELFF. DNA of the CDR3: TGTGCCTGGTACAGGGACGGGGAGCTGTTTTTT.

The CDR3 bases are TGTGCCAGCAGTCCCTCGGGTGGGGGGCTCCCGTACTTC. Translating it yields CASSPSGGGLPYF. The V gene is TRBV6-5, the J gene TRBJ2-5; D possibly uses TRBD1 or TRBD2 (6 bases each). Trimming removed 5 bases at V and 13 bases at J, with 20 bases between. This CDR3 region has 13 residues. The germline V gene has CDR1 MNHEY and CDR2 SVGAGI.

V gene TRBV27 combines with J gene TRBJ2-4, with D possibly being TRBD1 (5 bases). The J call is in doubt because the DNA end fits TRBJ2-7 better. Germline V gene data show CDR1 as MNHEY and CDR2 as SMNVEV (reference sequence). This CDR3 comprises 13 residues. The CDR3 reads CASSTGFGYEQYF. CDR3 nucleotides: TGTGCCAGCAGCACAGGTTTCGGGTACGAGCAGTACTTC.

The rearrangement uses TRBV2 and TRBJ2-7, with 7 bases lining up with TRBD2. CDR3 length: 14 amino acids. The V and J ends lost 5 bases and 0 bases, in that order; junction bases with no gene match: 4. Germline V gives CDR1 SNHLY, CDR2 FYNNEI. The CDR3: CASSISGDSYEQYF. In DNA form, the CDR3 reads TGTGCCAGCAGTATCAGCGGGGACTCCTACGAGCAGTACTTC.

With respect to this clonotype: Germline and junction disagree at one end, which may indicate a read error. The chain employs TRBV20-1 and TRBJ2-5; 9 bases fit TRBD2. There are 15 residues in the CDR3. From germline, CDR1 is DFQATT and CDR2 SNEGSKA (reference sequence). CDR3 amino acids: CSATLAGVHPETRYF. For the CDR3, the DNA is TGCAGTGCTACTTTAGCGGGAGTGCATCCAGAGACCCGGTACTTC.

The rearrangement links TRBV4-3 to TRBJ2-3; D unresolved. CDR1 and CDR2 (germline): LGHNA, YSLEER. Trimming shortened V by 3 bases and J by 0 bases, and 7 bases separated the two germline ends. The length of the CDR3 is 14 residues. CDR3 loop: CASSHAASTDTQYF. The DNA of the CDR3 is TGCGCCAGCAGCCACGCCGCTAGCACAGATACGCAGTATTTT.

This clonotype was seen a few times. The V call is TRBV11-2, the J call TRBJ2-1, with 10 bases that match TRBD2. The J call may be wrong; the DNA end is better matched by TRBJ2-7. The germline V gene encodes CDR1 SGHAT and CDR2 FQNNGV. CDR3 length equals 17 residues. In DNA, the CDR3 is TGTGCCAGCAGCTTTCCTCTAGCGGGGGCCTCGAACAATGAGCAGTACTTC. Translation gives CASSFPLAGASNNEQYF.